The subject of this entry is one T cell receptor (beta chain). This sample was included in a study of blood T cell repertoires in COVID-19. Study summary: Spain, Italy and the United States supplied samples that represented acute and convalescent COVID-19. Sources were T cells, B-cell-depleted T cells, or PBMCs; the material itself was cDNA or gDNA.

As handled by the study authors: It was from reference gene primer amplification that nucleated cell counts were estimated. Generated by immunoSEQ multiplex PCR, the TCRdb table keeps only in-frame clones and is missing some. V and J calls plus clone size are reproduced from that table; the DNA served to infer D and trimming. The repertoire holds 12,000 to 15,000 clones, 70% to 75% seen once, with roughly 13% in the top ten. The sequenced material came from peripheral blood. The TCR was taken from a man aged 55 to 70 with acute or convalescent COVID-19.

CDR3 DNA sequence: TGTGCCAGCAGCTTACGGGGAATAACCTACGAGCAGTACTTC. Protein sequence: CASSLRGITYEQYF. The gene calls are TRBV11-2 and TRBJ2-7, with a tentative D call TRBD2 (5 bases). This CDR3 region has 14 residues. Germline-derived CDR1 and CDR2 are SGHAT and FQNNGV. The V end was cut by 2 bases, the J end by 2 bases, with 10 bases between.